The T cell receptor beta chain under discussion was sequenced for a study of T cell responses to AZD1222 COVID-19 vaccine. General study findings and limits: The span of vaccine-associated CD4 TCRs extended across spike, with dominance at 160-218 and 743-854.

To note about this clone: Its antigen is undetermined.

V lost 0 bases and J lost 2, with 11 bases in between. This CDR3 is 16 amino acids long. Germline V gene lookup returns CDR1 SGHNT and CDR2 YYREEE (reference sequence). Sequencing was performed with immunoSEQ multiplex PCR; in TCRdb, only in-frame clones are kept and a portion is missing. Altogether nearly 110,000 clones are present, around 90% being singletons, with the ten largest covering roughly 5.6%. The sequencing here drew on peripheral blood, taken 28 days after the second AZD1222 dose. The receptor's source is an adult who received the AZD1222 COVID-19 vaccine. The chain uses TRBV5-4 and TRBJ1-4; the D gene is possibly TRBD1 (5 bases). The CDR3 reads CASSLETGSTNEKLFF. In DNA form, the CDR3 reads TGTGCCAGCAGCTTGGAAACAGGCTCGACTAATGAAAAACTGTTTTTT.